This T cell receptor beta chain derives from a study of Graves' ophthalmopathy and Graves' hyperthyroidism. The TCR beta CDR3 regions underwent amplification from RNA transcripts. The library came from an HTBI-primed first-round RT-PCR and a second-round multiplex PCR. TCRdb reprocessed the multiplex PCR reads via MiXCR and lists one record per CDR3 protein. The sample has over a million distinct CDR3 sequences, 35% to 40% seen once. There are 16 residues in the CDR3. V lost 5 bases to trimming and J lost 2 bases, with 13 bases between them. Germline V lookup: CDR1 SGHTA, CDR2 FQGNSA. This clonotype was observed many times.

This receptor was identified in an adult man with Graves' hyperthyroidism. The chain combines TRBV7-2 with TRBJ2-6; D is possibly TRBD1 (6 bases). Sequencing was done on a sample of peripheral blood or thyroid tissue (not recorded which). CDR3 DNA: TGTGCCAGCAGCCAGGGGAAAGGAGCTGGGGCCAACGTCCTGACTTTC. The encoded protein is CASSQGKGAGANVLTF.